Reported below is one T cell receptor (beta chain). Germline V lookup: CDR1 GTSNPN, CDR2 SVGIG (reference sequence). The CDR3 extends over 13 amino acids. Trimming shortened V by 0 bases and J by 2 bases, and 5 bases separated the two germline ends. This specimen belongs to a study of CD8 T cells in Susac syndrome. Sequencing of TCR beta drew on CD8+ and CD4+ T cells from blood. RNA totalling about 0.45 to 1 ug underwent reverse transcription with random hexamers. A multiplex approach, immunoSEQ multiplex PCR, amplified TCR beta CDR3 across 54 Vbeta and 13 Jbeta. One entry per CDR3 protein results from TCRdb running MiXCR on the immunoSEQ multiplex PCR reads. The repertoire holds 330,000 or so distinct CDR3 sequences, with 85% as singletons.

The sample was CD8+ T cells from PBMCs. The clonotype was recovered from a human donor with multiple sclerosis. The J gene is TRBJ1-3, the V gene TRBV30; no clear D gene. Here the CDR3 DNA reads TGTGCCTGGAGTGTAGGGACTGGAAACACCATATATTTT. Translation gives CAWSVGTGNTIYF.